These 9 T cell receptor beta chains were sequenced from one sample in a study of blood T cells in healthy people across ages. Together with a sample-barcoded 5' primer, a J-beta primer mix was included in a second PCR lasting roughly 6 to 12 cycles. TCRdb processed the 5' RACE reads anew with MiXCR; each CDR3 protein has one entry. The sample lists around 800,000 distinct CDR3 sequences; 25% to 30% were seen once. These same records also appear under a second study, on T cells of mothers and their children.

The material sequenced was blood. These receptors all come from a boy younger than 18 in good health.

The CDR3 sequence is CASSGWTGDNSPLHF. The CDR3 DNA follows: TGCGCCAGCAGCGGGTGGACAGGCGACAATTCACCCCTCCACTTT. The rearrangement joins TRBV5-1 to TRBJ1-6, with 7 nucleotides matching TRBD1. V trimming: 4 bases; J trimming: 7 bases; junction bases outside the gene matches: 8. The CDR3 runs to 15 residues. The germline CDR1 and CDR2 sequences are SGHRS and YFSETQ.

This clonotype was found a few times. The rearrangement uses TRBV11-1 and TRBJ2-5; TRBD2 matches at 8 bases. The CDR3 is 15 amino acids. Trimming removed 2 bases from V and 6 bases from J; junction bases left unmatched: 8. Per the germline V gene, CDR1 is SGHAT and CDR2 is FQDESV (reference sequence). Here the CDR3 reads CASSLWSGGPKTQYF. The CDR3 DNA sequence: TGTGCCAGCAGCTTATGGTCGGGGGGGCCGAAGACCCAGTACTTC.

This clonotype was observed a handful of times. The chain joins TRBV5-1 to TRBJ2-1; TRBD2 aligns across 11 bases. Germline CDR1 SGHRS, CDR2 YFSETQ. Trimming removed 0 bases from V and 7 bases from J; junction bases left unmatched: 3. The CDR3 runs 15 residues. CDR3 loop: CASSLVAGGLNEQFF. CDR3 coding DNA: TGCGCCAGCAGCTTGGTAGCGGGGGGGTTGAATGAGCAGTTCTTC.

This clonotype was counted only a few times. This CDR3 is CASSIEDRVESPLHF. The CDR3 DNA is TGTGCCAGTAGTATAGAAGACAGGGTTGAATCACCCCTCCACTTT. J is TRBJ1-6 and V is TRBV19, with TRBD1 identical over 7 bases. V trimming: 0 bases; J trimming: 10 bases; junction bases outside the gene matches: 6. The V gene's germline CDR1 is LNHDA and CDR2 SQIVND (reference sequence). This CDR3 is 15 amino acids long.

This clonotype has a handful of counts. For the CDR3, the DNA is TGCGCCAGCAGCCTACTAGCGGGGAGAGAAGAGACCCAGTACTTC. It encodes CASSLLAGREETQYF. This chain uses TRBV5-1 with TRBJ2-5; 10 bases agree with TRBD2. The CDR3 sequence is 15 residues long. Germline V gives CDR1 SGHRS, CDR2 YFSETQ. With 4 bases clipped from V and 3 bases from J, the junction kept 6 bases outside the gene matches. The full variable domain, rest sourced from reference TRBV5-1 and TRBJ2-5, is KAGVTQTPRYLIKTRGQQVTLSCSPISGHRSVSWYQQTPGQGLQFLFEYFSETQRNKGNFPGRFSGRQFSNSRSEMNVSTLELGDSALYLCASSLLAGREETQYFGPGTRLLVL.

This clonotype has only a few counts. J is TRBJ1-4 and V is TRBV28; the D is unclear. The CDR3 has 15 residues. The germline gives CDR1 MDHEN, CDR2 SYDVKM. With 7 bases removed from V and 8 bases from J, the gap between germline ends came to 20 bases. The CDR3 bases are TGTGCCAGCACCCGCTTAGGAGCCTCGGGGGAAAAACTGTTTTTT. Translating gives CASTRLGASGEKLFF.

This chain links TRBV20-1 with TRBJ1-4, with a tentative D call TRBD1 (6 bases). The CDR3 totals 14 residues. Germline V gene sequence: CDR1 DFQATT, CDR2 SNEGSKA (reference sequence). The V end was cut by 0 bases, the J end by 4 bases, with 9 bases between. The CDR3 DNA follows: TGCAGTGCTAGAGAGGGGGCCGTTAATGAAAAACTGTTTTTT. It codes for CSAREGAVNEKLFF.

This sequence joins TRBV27 and TRBJ2-1, with 7 bases fitting TRBD2. Germline trimming cut 5 bases from V and 5 bases from J; bases unmatched to any gene: 9. Germline CDR1 MNHEY, CDR2 SMNVEV (reference sequence). The CDR3 has 15 residues. This CDR3 is CASSQPPSGDNEQFF. The CDR3 bases are TGTGCCAGCAGTCAACCCCCAAGCGGGGACAATGAGCAGTTCTTC.

The V call is TRBV7-9, the J call TRBJ1-2; 8 nucleotides line up with TRBD1. CDR1 is SEHNR and CDR2 is FQNEAQ in the germline V gene (reference sequence). The trim removed 1 base at V and 4 bases at J, leaving 2 bases unmatched. This CDR3 has 14 residues. CDR3 bases: TGTGCCAGCAGCTTAGACAGGGGGGCCTATGGCTACACCTTC. This encodes CASSLDRGAYGYTF.